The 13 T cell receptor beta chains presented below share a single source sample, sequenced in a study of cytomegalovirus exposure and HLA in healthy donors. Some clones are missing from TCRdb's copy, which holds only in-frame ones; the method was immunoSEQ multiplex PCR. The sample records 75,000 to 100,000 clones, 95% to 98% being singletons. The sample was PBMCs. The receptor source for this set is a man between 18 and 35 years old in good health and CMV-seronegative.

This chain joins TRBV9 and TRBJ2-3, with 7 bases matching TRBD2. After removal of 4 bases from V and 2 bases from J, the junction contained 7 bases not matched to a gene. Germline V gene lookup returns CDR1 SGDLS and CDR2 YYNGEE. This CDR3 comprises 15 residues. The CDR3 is CASSPGGGLTDTQYF. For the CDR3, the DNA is TGTGCCAGCAGCCCAGGCGGGGGACTCACAGATACGCAGTATTTT. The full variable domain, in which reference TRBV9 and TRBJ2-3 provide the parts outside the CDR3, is DSGVTQTPKHLITATGQRVTLRCSPRSGDLSVYWYQQSLDQGLQFLIQYYNGEERAKGNILERFSAQQFPDLHSELNLSSLELGDSALYFCASSPGGGLTDTQYFGPGTRLTVL.

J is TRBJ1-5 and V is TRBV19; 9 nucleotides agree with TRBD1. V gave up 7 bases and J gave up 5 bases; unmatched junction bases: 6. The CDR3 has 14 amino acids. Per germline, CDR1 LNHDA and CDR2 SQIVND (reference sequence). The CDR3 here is CASNGQGNHQPQHF. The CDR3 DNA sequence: TGTGCCAGTAACGGACAGGGGAACCATCAGCCCCAGCATTTT.

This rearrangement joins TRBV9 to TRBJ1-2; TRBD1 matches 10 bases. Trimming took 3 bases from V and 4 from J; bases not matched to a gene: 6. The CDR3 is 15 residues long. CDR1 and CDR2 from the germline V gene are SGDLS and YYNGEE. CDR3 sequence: CASSGGQGMGYGYTF. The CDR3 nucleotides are TGTGCCAGCAGCGGGGGACAGGGGATGGGCTATGGCTACACCTTC.

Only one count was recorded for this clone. DNA for the CDR3: TGTGCCAGCACTACCGGGACAAAAGCTTTCTTT. Translating it yields CASTTGTKAFF. The J gene is TRBJ1-1, the V gene TRBV25-1; D might be TRBD1 (6 bases). The CDR3 sequence is 11 residues long. Germline V gives CDR1 MGHDK, CDR2 SYGVNS. Trimming removed 7 bases from V and 9 bases from J, with 12 bases in between.

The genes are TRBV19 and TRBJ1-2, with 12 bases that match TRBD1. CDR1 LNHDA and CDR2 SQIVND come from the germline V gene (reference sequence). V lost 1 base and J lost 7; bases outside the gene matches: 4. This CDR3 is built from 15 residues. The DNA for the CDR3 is TGTGCCAGTAGTATAGGGGGACAGGGGGCGTCTGGCTACACCTTC. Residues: CASSIGGQGASGYTF.

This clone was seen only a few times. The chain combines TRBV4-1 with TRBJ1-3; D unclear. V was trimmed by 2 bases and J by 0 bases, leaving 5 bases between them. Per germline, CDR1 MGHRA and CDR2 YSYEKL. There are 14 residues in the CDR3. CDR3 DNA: TGCGCCAGCAGCCAACGGTACTCTGGAAACACCATATATTTT. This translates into CASSQRYSGNTIYF.

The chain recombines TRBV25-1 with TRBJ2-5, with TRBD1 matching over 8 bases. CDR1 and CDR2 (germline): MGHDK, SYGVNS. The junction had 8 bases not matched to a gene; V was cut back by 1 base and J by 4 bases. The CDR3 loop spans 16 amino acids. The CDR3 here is CASSEFLGQGAETQYF. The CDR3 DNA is TGTGCCAGCAGTGAATTTTTGGGGCAGGGGGCAGAGACCCAGTACTTC.

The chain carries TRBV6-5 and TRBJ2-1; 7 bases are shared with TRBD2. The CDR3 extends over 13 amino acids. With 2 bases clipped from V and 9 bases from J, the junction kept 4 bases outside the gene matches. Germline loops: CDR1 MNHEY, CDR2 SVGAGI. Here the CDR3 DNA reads TGTGCCAGCAGTTACCCGACTAGCACTGAGCAGTTCTTC. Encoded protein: CASSYPTSTEQFF.

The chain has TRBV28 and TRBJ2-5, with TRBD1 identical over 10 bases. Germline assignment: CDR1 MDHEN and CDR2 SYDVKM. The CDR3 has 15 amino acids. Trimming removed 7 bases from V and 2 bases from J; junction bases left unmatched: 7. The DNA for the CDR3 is TGTGCCAGCACCTTGGGACAGGGGACGCAAGAGACCCAGTACTTC. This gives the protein CASTLGQGTQETQYF.

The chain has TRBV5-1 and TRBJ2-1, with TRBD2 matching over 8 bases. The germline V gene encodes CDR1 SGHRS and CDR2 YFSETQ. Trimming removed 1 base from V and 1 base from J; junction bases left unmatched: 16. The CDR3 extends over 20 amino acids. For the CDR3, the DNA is TGCGCCAGCAGCTTGTGGGGCCTCACTAGCGGCAAGATATCCTACAATGAGCAGTTCTTC. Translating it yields CASSLWGLTSGKISYNEQFF.

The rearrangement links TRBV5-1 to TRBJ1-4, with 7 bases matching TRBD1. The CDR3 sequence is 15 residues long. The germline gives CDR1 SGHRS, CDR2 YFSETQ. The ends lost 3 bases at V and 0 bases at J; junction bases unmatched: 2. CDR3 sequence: CASSYQGATNEKLFF. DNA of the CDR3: TGCGCCAGCAGCTATCAGGGGGCAACTAATGAAAAACTGTTTTTT.

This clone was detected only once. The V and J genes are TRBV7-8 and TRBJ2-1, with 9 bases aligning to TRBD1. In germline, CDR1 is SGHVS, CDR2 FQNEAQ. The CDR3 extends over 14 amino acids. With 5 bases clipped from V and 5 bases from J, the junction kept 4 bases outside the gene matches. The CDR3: CASSAGTGHNEQFF. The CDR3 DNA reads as TGTGCCAGCAGCGCAGGGACAGGGCACAATGAGCAGTTCTTC.

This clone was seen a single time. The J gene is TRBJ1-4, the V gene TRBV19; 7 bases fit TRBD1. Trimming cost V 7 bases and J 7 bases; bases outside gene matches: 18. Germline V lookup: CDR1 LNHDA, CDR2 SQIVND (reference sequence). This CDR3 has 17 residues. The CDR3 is CASMRNRGQFRSEKLFF. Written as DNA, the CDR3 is TGTGCCAGTATGCGGAACAGGGGTCAATTTCGTAGTGAAAAACTGTTTTTT.